This TCR beta chain appears in the sequencing data of a study of CD8 T cells in Susac syndrome. Whole-study context: Sequencing included Susac syndrome patients, roughly six of them with active disease and under 10 in remission.

The CDR3 runs 15 residues. CDR1 SGHTA and CDR2 FQGTGA come from the germline V gene. With 5 bases clipped from V and 8 bases from J, the junction kept 10 bases outside the gene matches. Reverse transcription used roughly 0.5 to 1 ug RNA and random hexamers. TCRdb itself ran the immunoSEQ multiplex PCR reads through MiXCR, one entry per CDR3 protein. The table shows about 150,000 distinct CDR3 sequences, with approximately 96% occurring only once. The chain has TRBV7-3 and TRBJ2-1; TRBD2 matches at 9 bases. Sample: CD4+ T cells from PBMCs. The TCR sequence derives from a human donor with Susac syndrome. In DNA form, the CDR3 reads TGTGCCAGCAGCACCCGAGCGGGGGGCGGCGATGAGCAGTTCTTC. It yields the protein CASSTRAGGGDEQFF.